The clone carrying this T cell receptor beta chain was observed at least ten times. The record originates from a study of blood T cell repertoires in COVID-19. The overall study: COVID-19 samples collected from the United States, Italy and Spain covered acute and convalescent phases. The cDNA or gDNA used as material had been derived from T cells, B-cell-depleted T cells, or PBMCs.

Original data processing: Amplification of reference gene primers provided the estimated nucleated cell counts. Data came from immunoSEQ multiplex PCR; TCRdb stores just in-frame clones and leaves some out. V and J calls and clone size are as listed in that table; D and trimming were resolved from the DNA. Of almost 95,000 clones in the sample, roughly 72% were seen once. With V trimmed by 3 bases and J by 5 bases, 4 bases remained unmatched. CDR1 MDHEN and CDR2 SYDVKM come from the germline V gene. This CDR3 is 15 amino acids long. The chain links TRBV28 to TRBJ1-6; 7 positions agree with TRBD1. The origin of this receptor is a woman between 55 and 75 years old in a cohort sampled during active or convalescent COVID-19. Sequenced: peripheral blood. Written as DNA, the CDR3 is TGTGCCAGCAGTTTCAGGGGGTTAGATAATTCACCCCTCCACTTT. Residues: CASSFRGLDNSPLHF.